The 2 T cell receptor beta chains below come from one sample, sequenced in a study of blood T cell repertoires in COVID-19. TCRdb keeps only in-frame clones here, not all; method: immunoSEQ multiplex PCR. Of 200,000 or so clones in the sample, roughly 80% were seen once. Specimen: peripheral blood. Receptors originate from a woman of 80 years or more with acute or convalescent COVID-19.

CDR3: CASSSPGEQYF. As DNA, the CDR3 is TGTGCCAGCAGTTCCCCGGGCGAGCAGTACTTC. This rearrangement joins TRBV27 to TRBJ2-7; no definite D call. V lost 4 bases and J 6 bases, leaving 7 bases between the germline ends. The CDR3 is 11 residues long. The V gene's germline CDR1 is MNHEY and CDR2 SMNVEV (reference sequence).

The V gene is TRBV6-2 or TRBV6-3, the J gene TRBJ1-5, with no clear D. With 1 base removed from V and 9 bases from J, the gap between germline ends came to 13 bases. Germline lookup yields CDR1 MNHEY and CDR2 SVGEGT. The length of the CDR3 is 14 residues. CDR3: CASSYLEGEGPQHF. The CDR3 nucleotides are TGTGCCAGCAGTTACTTGGAGGGCGAGGGGCCCCAGCATTTT.